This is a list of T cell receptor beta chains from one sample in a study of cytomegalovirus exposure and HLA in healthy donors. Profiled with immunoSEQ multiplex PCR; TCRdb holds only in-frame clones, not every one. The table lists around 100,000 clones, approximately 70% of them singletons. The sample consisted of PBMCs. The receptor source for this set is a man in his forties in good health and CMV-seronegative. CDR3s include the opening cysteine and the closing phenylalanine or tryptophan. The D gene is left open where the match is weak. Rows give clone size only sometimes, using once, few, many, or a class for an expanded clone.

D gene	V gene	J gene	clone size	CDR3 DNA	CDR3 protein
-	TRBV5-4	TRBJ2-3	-	TGTGCCAGCAGCTTGGGTTCAGGGGCTAGCACAGATACGCAGTATTTT	CASSLGSGASTDTQYF
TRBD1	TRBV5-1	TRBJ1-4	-	TGCGCCAGCAGCTTGGATGGGACAGGCTACGAAAAACTGTTTTTT	CASSLDGTGYEKLFF
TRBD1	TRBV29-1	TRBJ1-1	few	TGCAGCGGCCTCCGGGACAGGGAAGTTGGGGCTTTCTTT	CSGLRDREVGAFF
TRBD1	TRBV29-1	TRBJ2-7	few	TGCAGCGTTGCGACAGGGGGGTACGAGCAGTACTTC	CSVATGGYEQYF
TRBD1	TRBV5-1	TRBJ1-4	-	TGCGCCAGCAGCTTGTACGGACAGGGTAGATATGAAAAACTGTTTTTT	CASSLYGQGRYEKLFF
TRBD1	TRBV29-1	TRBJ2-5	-	TGCAGCGTTGTCGGTAGGGGGCGCGGTGAGACCCAGTACTTC	CSVVGRGRGETQYF
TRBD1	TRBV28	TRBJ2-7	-	TGTGCCAGCAGTTACCACCTGGGGACAGGGGATGATGAGCAGTACTTC	CASSYHLGTGDDEQYF
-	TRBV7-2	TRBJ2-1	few	TGTGCCAGCAGCCCTCCGGGACTGCCCCTCAATGAGCAGTTCTTC	CASSPPGLPLNEQFF
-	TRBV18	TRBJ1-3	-	TGTGCCAGCTCACCACGGAGAGGGTCCGACTCTGGAAACACCATATATTTT	CASSPRRGSDSGNTIYF
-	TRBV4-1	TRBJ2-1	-	TGCGCCAGCAGCCATGTACAGGGGCGGGGGGACAATGAGCAGTTCTTC	CASSHVQGRGDNEQFF
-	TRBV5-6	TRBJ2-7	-	TGTGCCAGCAGCCCTCTGACTTCTTTCGCCTACGAGCAGTACTTC	CASSPLTSFAYEQYF
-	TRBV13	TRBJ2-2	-	TGTGCCAGCAGCCCCCAGGTTAACACCGGGGAGCTGTTTTTT	CASSPQVNTGELFF
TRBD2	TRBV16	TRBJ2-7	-	TGTGCCAGCAGCGCACCGGGACTAGCGGGGGTCTACGAGCAGTACTTC	CASSAPGLAGVYEQYF
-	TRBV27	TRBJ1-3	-	TGTGCCAGCAGTTTCGGGGGGGCGGTCCGAAGTTCTGGAAACACCATATATTTT	CASSFGGAVRSSGNTIYF
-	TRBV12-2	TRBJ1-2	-	TGTGCAAGTCGCCGCGCGAACTATGGCTACACCTTC	CASRRANYGYTF
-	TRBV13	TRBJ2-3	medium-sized	TGTGCCAGCAGCACGACAGTCACAGATACGCAGTATTTT	CASSTTVTDTQYF
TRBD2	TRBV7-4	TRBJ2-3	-	TGTGCCAGCACCAAGGGACTAGCGGGACCCACAGATACGCAGTATTTT	CASTKGLAGPTDTQYF
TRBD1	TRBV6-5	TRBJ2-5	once	TGTGCCAGCAGTTACGCGGACAGGGTGGGGACCCAGTACTTC	CASSYADRVGTQYF
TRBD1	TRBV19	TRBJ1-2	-	TGTGCCAGTAGGGGACAGCGTAACTATGGCTACACCTTC	CASRGQRNYGYTF
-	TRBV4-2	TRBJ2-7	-	TGTGCCAGCAGCCTTCGCTGGACAGAGGATTCCTACGAGCAGTACTTC	CASSLRWTEDSYEQYF
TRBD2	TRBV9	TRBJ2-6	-	TGTGCCAGCGAAAAGGGAGGGACTGGGGCCAACGTCCTGACTTTC	CASEKGGTGANVLTF
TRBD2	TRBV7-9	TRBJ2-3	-	TGTGCCAGCAGCTCACTAGCGGGGGACCCGGTCGCGCAGTATTTT	CASSSLAGDPVAQYF
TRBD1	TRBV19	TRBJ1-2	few	TGTGCCAGTACCTCGGACAGGGCTTCTCTTCGAGGGGGTGGCTACACCTTC	CASTSDRASLRGGGYTF
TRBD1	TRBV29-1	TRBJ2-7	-	TGCAGCGTACTGACAGGGGAAGCCTACGAGCAGTACTTC	CSVLTGEAYEQYF
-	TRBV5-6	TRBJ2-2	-	TGTGCCAGCAGCTCGTACACCGGGGAGCTGTTTTTT	CASSSYTGELFF
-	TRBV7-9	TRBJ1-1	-	TGTGCCAGCAGCTTAGGCGTGGTAGGGGGTGAAGCTTTCTTT	CASSLGVVGGEAFF